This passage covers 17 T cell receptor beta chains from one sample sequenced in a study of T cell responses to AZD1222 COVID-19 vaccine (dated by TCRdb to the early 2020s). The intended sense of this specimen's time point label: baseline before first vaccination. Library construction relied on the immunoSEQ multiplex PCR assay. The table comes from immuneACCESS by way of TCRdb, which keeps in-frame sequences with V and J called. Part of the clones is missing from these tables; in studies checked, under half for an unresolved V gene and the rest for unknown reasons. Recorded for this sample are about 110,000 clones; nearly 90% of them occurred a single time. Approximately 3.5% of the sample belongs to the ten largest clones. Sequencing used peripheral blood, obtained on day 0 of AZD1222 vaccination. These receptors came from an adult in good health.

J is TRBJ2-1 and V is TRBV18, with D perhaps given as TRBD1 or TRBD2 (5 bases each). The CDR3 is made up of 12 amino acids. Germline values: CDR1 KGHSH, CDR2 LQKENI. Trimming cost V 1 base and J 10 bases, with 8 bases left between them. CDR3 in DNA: TGTGCCAGCTCACCACGTGAGGGGGAGCAGTTCTTC. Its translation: CASSPREGEQFF.

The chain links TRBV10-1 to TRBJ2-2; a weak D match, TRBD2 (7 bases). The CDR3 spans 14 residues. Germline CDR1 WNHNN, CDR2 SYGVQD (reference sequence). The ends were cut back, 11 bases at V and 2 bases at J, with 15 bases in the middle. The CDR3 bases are TGCGCCTCCAGGGGAGGGCGAAACACCGGGGAGCTGTTTTTT. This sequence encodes CASRGGRNTGELFF.

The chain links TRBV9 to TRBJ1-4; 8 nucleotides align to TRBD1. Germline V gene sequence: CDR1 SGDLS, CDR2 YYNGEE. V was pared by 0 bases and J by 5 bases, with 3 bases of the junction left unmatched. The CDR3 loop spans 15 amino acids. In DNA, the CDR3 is TGTGCCAGCAGCGTAGGGACAGGGATCAATGAAAAACTGTTTTTT. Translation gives CASSVGTGINEKLFF.

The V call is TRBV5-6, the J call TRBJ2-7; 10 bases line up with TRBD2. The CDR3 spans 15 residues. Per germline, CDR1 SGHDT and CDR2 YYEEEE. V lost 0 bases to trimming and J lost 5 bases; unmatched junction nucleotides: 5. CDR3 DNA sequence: TGTGCCAGCAGCTTGGCTCCTAGCGGGAGTCACGAGCAGTACTTC. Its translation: CASSLAPSGSHEQYF.

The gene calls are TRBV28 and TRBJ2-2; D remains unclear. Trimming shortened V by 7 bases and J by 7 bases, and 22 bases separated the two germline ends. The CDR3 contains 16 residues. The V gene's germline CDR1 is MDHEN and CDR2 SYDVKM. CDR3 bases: TGTGCCAGCATCCCAGAAGGGCTCGTAAAGGGCGGGGAGCTGTTTTTT. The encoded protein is CASIPEGLVKGGELFF.

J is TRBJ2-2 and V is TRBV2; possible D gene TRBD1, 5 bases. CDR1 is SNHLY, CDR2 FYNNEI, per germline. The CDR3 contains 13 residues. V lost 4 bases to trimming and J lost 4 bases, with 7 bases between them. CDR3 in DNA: TGTGCCAGCAGTGCTCAGGGCACCGGGGAGCTGTTTTTT. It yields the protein CASSAQGTGELFF.

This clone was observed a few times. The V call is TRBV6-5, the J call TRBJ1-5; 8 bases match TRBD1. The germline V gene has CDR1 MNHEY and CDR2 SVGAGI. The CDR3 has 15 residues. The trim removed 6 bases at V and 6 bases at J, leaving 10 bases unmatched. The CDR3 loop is CASSIGQGKGQPQHF. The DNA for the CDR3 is TGTGCCAGCAGCATCGGACAGGGTAAGGGTCAGCCCCAGCATTTT.

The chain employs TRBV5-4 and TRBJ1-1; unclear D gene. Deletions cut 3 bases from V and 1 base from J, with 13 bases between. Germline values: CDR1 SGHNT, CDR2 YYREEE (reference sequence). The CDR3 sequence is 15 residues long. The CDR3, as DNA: TGTGCCAGCAGCTCCTCCTACACGGCGAACACTGAAGCTTTCTTT. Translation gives CASSSSYTANTEAFF.

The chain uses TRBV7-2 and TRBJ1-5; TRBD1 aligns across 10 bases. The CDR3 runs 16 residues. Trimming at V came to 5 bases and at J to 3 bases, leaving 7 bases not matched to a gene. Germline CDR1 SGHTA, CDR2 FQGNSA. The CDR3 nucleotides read TGTGCCAGCAGCCAGGACAGGGGGATTCTCAATCAGCCCCAGCATTTT. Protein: CASSQDRGILNQPQHF.

The CDR3 is CASGYGNYGYTF. CDR3 bases: TGTGCTAGTGGTTACGGGAACTATGGCTACACCTTC. V and J are TRBV12-5 and TRBJ1-2; D call uncertain. Between the trimmed V and J ends, which lost 4 bases and 2 bases, there was a span of 5 bases. This CDR3 is built from 12 residues. The germline V gene has CDR1 LGHNT and CDR2 FRNRAP.

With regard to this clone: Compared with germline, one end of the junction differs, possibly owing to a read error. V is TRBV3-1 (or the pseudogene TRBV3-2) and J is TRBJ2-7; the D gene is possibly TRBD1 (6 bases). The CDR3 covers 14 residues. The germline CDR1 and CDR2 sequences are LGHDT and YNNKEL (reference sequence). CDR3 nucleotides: TGTGCCAGCACCCAACAGGTACAGGGTAGCGAGCAGTACTTC. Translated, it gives CASTQQVQGSEQYF.

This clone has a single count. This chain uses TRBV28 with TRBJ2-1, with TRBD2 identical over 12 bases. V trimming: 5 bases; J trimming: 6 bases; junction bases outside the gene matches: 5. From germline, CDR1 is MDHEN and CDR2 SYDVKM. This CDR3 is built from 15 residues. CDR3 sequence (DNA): TGTGCCAGCAGTAAAGGACTAGCGGGACCCAATGAGCAGTTCTTC. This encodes CASSKGLAGPNEQFF.

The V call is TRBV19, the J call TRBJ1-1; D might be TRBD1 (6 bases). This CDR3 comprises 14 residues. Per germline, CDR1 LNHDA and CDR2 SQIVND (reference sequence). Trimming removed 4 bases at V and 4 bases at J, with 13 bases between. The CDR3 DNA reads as TGTGCCAGTAGTAAAGGGGGAGTCGGCACTGAAGCTTTCTTT. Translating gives CASSKGGVGTEAFF.

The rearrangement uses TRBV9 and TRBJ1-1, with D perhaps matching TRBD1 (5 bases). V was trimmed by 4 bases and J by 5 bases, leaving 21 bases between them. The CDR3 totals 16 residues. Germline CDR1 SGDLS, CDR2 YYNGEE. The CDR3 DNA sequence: TGTGCCAGCAGCCCGCGGAGGGACCCGGGGGGGACTGAAGCTTTCTTT. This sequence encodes CASSPRRDPGGTEAFF.

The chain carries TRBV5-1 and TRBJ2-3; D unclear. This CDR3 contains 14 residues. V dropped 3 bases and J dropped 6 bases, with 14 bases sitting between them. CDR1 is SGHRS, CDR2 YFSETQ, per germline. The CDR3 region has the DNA TGCGCCAGCAGCTGGACGGATCCTCGGGATACGCAGTATTTT. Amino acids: CASSWTDPRDTQYF.

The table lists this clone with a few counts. Written as DNA, the CDR3 is TGTGCCAGCAGCCAAGGTGGGGTGGCTTTCTTT. This codes for CASSQGGVAFF. This chain joins TRBV14 and TRBJ1-1; D is unclear. CDR1 SGHDN and CDR2 FVKESK come from the germline V gene. Trimming shortened V by 1 base and J by 11 bases, and 8 bases separated the two germline ends. CDR3 size: 11 residues.

CDR3 in DNA: TGTGCCATCCCTCGATGGGCCCAGCATTTT. Amino acids: CAIPRWAQHF. This chain links TRBV7-6 with TRBJ1-5; D remains unclear. CDR3 length equals 10 residues. V lost 10 bases, J lost 11 bases, and 12 bases lay in between. Germline assignment: CDR1 SGHVS and CDR2 FNYEAQ.